This paragraph reports one TCR beta chain. V lost 4 bases and J 7 bases, leaving 11 bases between the germline ends. The V gene's germline CDR1 is MNHEY and CDR2 SVGAGI. CDR3 length equals 13 residues. The entry originates in a study of blood T cell repertoires in COVID-19. Study in general: The study drew acute and convalescent COVID-19 samples from the United States, Italy and Spain. T cells, B-cell-depleted T cells, or PBMCs provided the cDNA or gDNA that served as material.

In the study's own analysis: Reference gene primer amplification gave nucleated cell count estimates. Sequencing used immunoSEQ multiplex PCR; TCRdb keeps in-frame clones, though not all of them. That table supplies the V and J calls and clone size; D and trimming were determined from the DNA. This repertoire shows tens of thousands of clones, roughly 85% found once; its top ten account for roughly 45%. The chain uses TRBV6-5 and TRBJ1-5, with no clear D. This receptor was taken from a human donor in a cohort sampled during active COVID-19. The sample taken for sequencing was peripheral blood. CDR3 nucleotides: TGTGCCAGCAGTTTAGGCCCGAGGCAGCCCCAGCATTTT. Translation gives CASSLGPRQPQHF.